A single sample is the source of the 14 T cell receptor beta chains below, sequenced in a study of OX40 agonist ivuxolimab in advanced cancers. Profiling relied on immunoSEQ multiplex PCR, and the TCRdb table lists in-frame clones only, not all of them. The sample lists tens of thousands of clones, roughly 82% occurring once. Source: CD4+ or CD8+ T cells sorted from blood, taken in a trial of the OX40 agonist ivuxolimab. These receptors all stem from an adult with an advanced solid tumor such as melanoma, head and neck, liver or kidney cancer.

The CDR3 loop reads CASSHPGLAGHNEQFF. The CDR3 region has the DNA TGTGCCAGCAGTCACCCAGGACTAGCGGGTCACAATGAGCAGTTCTTC. The gene calls are TRBV7-3 and TRBJ2-1, with 11 bases lining up with TRBD2. V dropped 6 bases and J dropped 5; count of bases not matched to a gene: 9. The CDR3 runs to 16 residues. Per germline, CDR1 SGHTA and CDR2 FQGTGA.

The gene calls are TRBV5-1 and TRBJ1-3; no definite D call. This CDR3 comprises 14 residues. The V and J ends lost 4 bases and 3 bases respectively, with 11 bases between them. CDR1 is SGHRS, CDR2 YFSETQ, per germline. CDR3 region: CASSPSPYGNTIYF. CDR3 sequence (DNA): TGCGCCAGCAGCCCCAGCCCCTATGGAAACACCATATATTTT.

The chain uses TRBV11-2 and TRBJ2-2, with TRBD1 matching over 9 bases. CDR3 length: 16 amino acids. V lost 5 bases and J lost 5; bases outside the gene matches: 9. CDR1 and CDR2 from the germline V gene are SGHAT and FQNNGV. The CDR3, as DNA: TGTGCCAGCAGCCTGACAGGGGGGCTGTGGACCGGGGAGCTGTTTTTT. Protein sequence: CASSLTGGLWTGELFF. Supplemented by reference TRBV11-2 and TRBJ2-2, the full variable domain reads EAGVAQSPRYKIIEKRQSVAFWCNPISGHATLYWYQQILGQGPKLLIQFQNNGVVDDSQLPKDRFSAERLKGVDSTLKIQPAKLEDSAVYLCASSLTGGLWTGELFFGEGSRLTVL.

This clone was seen more than once but under ten times. The chain is built from TRBV7-2 and TRBJ2-7; D gene unclear. Trimming took off 5 bases at V and 7 bases at J, with 15 bases between the two ends. This CDR3 comprises 13 residues. CDR1 is SGHTA, CDR2 FQGNSA, per germline. In DNA form, the CDR3 reads TGTGCCAGCAGCCTTACGACCGCCTGGGAGCAGTACTTC. This gives the protein CASSLTTAWEQYF.

This clone has a handful of counts. The CDR3 DNA reads TGTGCCAGCTCACCTCCGGGACAGGCCACCGGGGAGCTGTTTTTT. Amino acids: CASSPPGQATGELFF. J is TRBJ2-2 and V is TRBV18, with TRBD1 matching 8 bases. The CDR3 spans 15 residues. Looked up from germline, CDR1 is KGHSH and CDR2 is LQKENI. V gave up 3 bases and J gave up 4 bases; unmatched junction bases: 4.

V is TRBV20-1 and J is TRBJ2-7; no firm D call. From germline, CDR1 is DFQATT and CDR2 SNEGSKA (reference sequence). The CDR3 length is 11 residues. The V and J ends lost 6 bases and 4 bases respectively, with 10 bases between them. The CDR3 DNA reads TGCAGTGCAAATTATCGGTACGAGCAGTACTTC. Protein product: CSANYRYEQYF.

The J gene is TRBJ2-1, the V gene TRBV7-3; 7 bases are shared with TRBD2. The CDR3 extends over 16 amino acids. Losses at the gene ends were 2 bases for V and 0 bases for J; bases not matched to a gene: 4. Germline CDR1 SGHTA, CDR2 FQGTGA. The CDR3 loop is CASSLLAASSYNEQFF. The CDR3 DNA reads as TGTGCCAGCAGCTTACTAGCGGCTAGCTCCTACAATGAGCAGTTCTTC.

The chain uses TRBV4-1 and TRBJ2-7; D remains unclear. Germline lookup yields CDR1 MGHRA and CDR2 YSYEKL. V was cut by 5 bases and J by 4 bases, with 15 bases left in between. CDR3 length equals 14 residues. CDR3 loop: CASSWTPLGYEQYF. In DNA form, the CDR3 reads TGCGCCAGCAGCTGGACGCCGCTGGGATACGAGCAGTACTTC.

The rearrangement uses TRBV7-2 and TRBJ2-7; 8 positions match TRBD1. The J segment lost 3 bases and the V segment lost 4 bases, leaving 5 bases of the junction unmatched. Germline CDR1 SGHTA, CDR2 FQGNSA. The CDR3 sequence is 14 residues long. This CDR3 reads CASSSTGANYEQYF. CDR3 DNA: TGTGCCAGCAGCTCGACAGGGGCTAACTACGAGCAGTACTTC. Looking up the rest from reference TRBV7-2 and TRBJ2-7 gives the full variable domain: GAGVSQSPSNKVTEKGKDVELRCDPISGHTALYWYRQSLGQGLEFLIYFQGNSAPDKSGLPSDRFSAERTGGSVSTLTIQRTQQEDSAVYLCASSSTGANYEQYFGPGTRLTVT.

V usage is TRBV6-1 and J usage is TRBJ2-5; 9 nucleotides agree with TRBD1. The V gene's germline CDR1 is MNHNS and CDR2 SASEGT. With V trimmed by 4 bases and J by 4 bases, 4 bases remained unmatched. There are 14 residues in the CDR3. CDR3 residues: CASSGRGQGETQYF. The CDR3 DNA reads as TGTGCCAGCAGTGGCCGGGGACAGGGAGAGACCCAGTACTTC.

The chain joins TRBV27 to TRBJ2-1; possible D gene TRBD2, 7 bases. The CDR3 length is 16 residues. The germline V and J ends were trimmed by 1 base and 8 bases, with 18 bases remaining between them. Germline CDR1 and CDR2: MNHEY and SMNVEV (reference sequence). CDR3 in amino acids: CASSLFGGGGRDEQFF. In nucleotides, the CDR3 is TGTGCCAGCAGTTTATTTGGAGGGGGAGGGCGGGATGAGCAGTTCTTC.

The gene calls are TRBV19 and TRBJ1-5; no reliable D call. This CDR3 has 14 residues. CDR1 is LNHDA and CDR2 is SQIVND in the germline V gene (reference sequence). Deletions cut 5 bases from V and 2 bases from J, with 10 bases between. Written as DNA, the CDR3 is TGTGCCAGTAGTTGGGGTCAGGGCAATCAGCCCCAGCATTTT. It is translated as CASSWGQGNQPQHF.

This clone was seen a single time. The chain has TRBV9 and TRBJ2-1, with D possibly matching TRBD2 (5 bases). CDR1 SGDLS and CDR2 YYNGEE come from the germline V gene. CDR3 length: 15 amino acids. The V and J ends lost 0 bases and 0 bases respectively, with 7 bases between them. The DNA of the CDR3 is TGTGCCAGCAGCGTAGCAGCGGTCTCCTACAATGAGCAGTTCTTC. Amino acid sequence: CASSVAAVSYNEQFF. Supplemented by reference TRBV9 and TRBJ2-1, the full variable domain reads DSGVTQTPKHLITATGQRVTLRCSPRSGDLSVYWYQQSLDQGLQFLIQYYNGEERAKGNILERFSAQQFPDLHSELNLSSLELGDSALYFCASSVAAVSYNEQFFGPGTRLTVL.

V is TRBV6-5 and J is TRBJ2-3; a possible D gene is TRBD2 (5 bases). Germline V lookup: CDR1 MNHEY, CDR2 SVGAGI. V was shortened by 8 bases and J by 4 bases, with 13 bases between the two germline ends. The CDR3 runs to 13 residues. The CDR3 coding sequence is TGTGCCAGCGGGCTAGCCGCCGCAGATACGCAGTATTTT. Translation gives CASGLAAADTQYF.